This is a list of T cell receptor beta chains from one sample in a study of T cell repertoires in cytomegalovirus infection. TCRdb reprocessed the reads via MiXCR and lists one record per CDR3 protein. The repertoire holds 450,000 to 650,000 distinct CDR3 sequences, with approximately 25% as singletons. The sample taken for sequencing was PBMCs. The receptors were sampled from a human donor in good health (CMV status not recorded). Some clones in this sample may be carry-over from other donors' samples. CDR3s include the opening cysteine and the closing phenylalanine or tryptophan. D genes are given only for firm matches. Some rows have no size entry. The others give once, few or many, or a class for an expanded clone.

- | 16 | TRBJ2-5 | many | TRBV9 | CASSVGGSRGSETQYF | TGTGCCAGCAGCGTCGGGGGCTCGAGGGGGTCGGAGACCCAGTACTTC
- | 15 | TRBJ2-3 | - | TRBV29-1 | CSVEEGAGSTDTQYF | TGCAGCGTTGAGGAGGGAGCAGGGTCCACAGATACGCAGTATTTT
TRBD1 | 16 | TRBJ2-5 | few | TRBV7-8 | CASSLRGTGGVETQYF | TGTGCCAGCAGCTTACGGGGGACAGGGGGGGTGGAGACCCAGTACTTC
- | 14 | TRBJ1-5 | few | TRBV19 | CASTPVHGFDPQHF | TGTGCCAGTACTCCGGTACATGGGTTCGACCCCCAGCATTTT
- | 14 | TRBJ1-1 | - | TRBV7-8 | CASSQLLGNAEAFF | TGTGCCAGCAGCCAGTTACTCGGTAACGCTGAAGCTTTCTTT
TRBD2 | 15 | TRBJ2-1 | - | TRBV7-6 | CASSVVAGVNNEQFF | TGTGCCAGCAGCGTTGTCGCGGGAGTAAACAATGAGCAGTTCTTC
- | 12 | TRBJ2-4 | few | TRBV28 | CASSLAENIQYF | TGTGCCAGCAGTTTAGCGGAAAACATTCAGTACTTC
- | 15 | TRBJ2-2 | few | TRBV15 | CATSRVTAVTGELFF | TGTGCCACCAGCAGAGTCACGGCGGTCACCGGGGAGCTGTTTTTT
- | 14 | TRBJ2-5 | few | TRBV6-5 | CASSYWGAAETQYF | TGTGCCAGCAGTTACTGGGGGGCCGCAGAGACCCAGTACTTC
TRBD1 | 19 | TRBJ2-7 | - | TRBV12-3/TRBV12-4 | CASSSTRPVTGAFSREQYF | TGTGCCAGCAGTTCCACCCGACCCGTGACAGGGGCGTTCTCTCGTGAGCAGTACTTC
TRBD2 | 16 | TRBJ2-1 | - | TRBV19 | CASSIVLAGPYNEQFF | TGTGCCAGTAGTATCGTCCTAGCGGGACCATACAATGAGCAGTTCTTC
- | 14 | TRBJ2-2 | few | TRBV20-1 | CSARKDTNTGELFF | TGCAGTGCCCGGAAGGACACGAACACCGGGGAGCTGTTTTTT
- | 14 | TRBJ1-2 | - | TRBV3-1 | CASSQDAEYHGYTF | TGTGCCAGCAGCCAAGATGCGGAATACCATGGCTACACCTTC
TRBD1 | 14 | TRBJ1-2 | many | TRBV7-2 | CASSSGGNNYGYTF | TGTGCCAGCAGCTCAGGGGGTAATAACTATGGCTACACCTTC
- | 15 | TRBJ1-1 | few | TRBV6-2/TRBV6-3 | CASSYSTEMNTEAFF | TGTGCCAGCAGTTACTCGACGGAGATGAACACTGAAGCTTTCTTT
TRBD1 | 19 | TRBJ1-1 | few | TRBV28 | CASSPRRYRDRAMNTEAFF | TGTGCCAGCAGTCCCAGGAGATATAGGGACAGAGCGATGAACACTGAAGCTTTCTTT
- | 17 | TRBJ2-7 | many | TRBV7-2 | CASRHQSTGPSSYEQYF | TGTGCCAGCAGACACCAAAGCACGGGACCGTCTTCCTACGAGCAGTACTTC
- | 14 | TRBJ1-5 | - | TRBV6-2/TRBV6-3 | CASSYSAARQPQHF | TGTGCCAGCAGTTACTCGGCAGCAAGGCAGCCCCAGCATTTT
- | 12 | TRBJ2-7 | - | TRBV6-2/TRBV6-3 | CASSYLRDEQYF | TGTGCCAGCAGTTACCTTCGGGACGAGCAGTACTTC
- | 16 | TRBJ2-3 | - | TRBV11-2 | CASSPGTDTSTDTQYF | TGTGCCAGCAGCCCAGGGACTGATACTAGCACAGATACGCAGTATTTT
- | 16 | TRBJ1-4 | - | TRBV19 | CASSTPYTSTNEKLFF | TGTGCCAGTAGTACTCCTTACACATCAACTAATGAAAAACTGTTTTTT
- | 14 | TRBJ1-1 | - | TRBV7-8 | CASSVRLGNTEAFF | TGTGCCAGCAGCGTCCGTCTCGGGAACACTGAAGCTTTCTTT
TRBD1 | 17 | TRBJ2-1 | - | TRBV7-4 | CASSLEMGQGGYNEQFF | TGTGCCAGCAGCTTAGAAATGGGACAGGGCGGCTACAATGAGCAGTTCTTC
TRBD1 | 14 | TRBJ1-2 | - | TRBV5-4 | CASSLEQGPYGYTF | TGTGCCAGCAGCTTGGAACAGGGGCCCTATGGCTACACCTTC
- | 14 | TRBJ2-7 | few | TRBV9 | CASSVGRSSYEQYF | TGTGCCAGCAGCGTGGGACGCAGCTCCTACGAGCAGTACTTC
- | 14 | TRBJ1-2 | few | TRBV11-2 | CASSLGQHNYGYTF | TGTGCCAGCAGCTTAGGACAGCACAACTATGGCTACACCTTC
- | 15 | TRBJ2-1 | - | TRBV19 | CASSPRGGFYNEQFF | TGTGCCAGTAGCCCCAGGGGGGGTTTCTACAATGAGCAGTTCTTC
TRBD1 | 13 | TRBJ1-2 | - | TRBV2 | CASSEVDRGGYTF | TGTGCCAGCAGTGAAGTGGACAGGGGAGGCTACACCTTC
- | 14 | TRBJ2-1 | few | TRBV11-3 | CASSLRSIGNEQFF | TGTGCCAGCAGCCTCCGCTCGATCGGGAATGAGCAGTTCTTC
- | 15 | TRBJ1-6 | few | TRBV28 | CASSLGSRAGAPLHF | TGTGCCAGCAGTTTAGGGTCTAGGGCAGGAGCACCCCTCCACTTT
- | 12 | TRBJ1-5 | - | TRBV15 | CATSRDAQPQHF | TGTGCCACCAGCAGAGACGCCCAGCCCCAGCATTTT
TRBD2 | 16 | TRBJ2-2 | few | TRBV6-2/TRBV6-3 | CASSHLSGRITGELFF | TGTGCCAGCAGTCACCTAAGCGGGAGAATCACCGGGGAGCTGTTTTTT
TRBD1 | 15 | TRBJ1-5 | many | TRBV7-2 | CASSVDRVSNQPQHF | TGTGCCAGCAGCGTCGACAGGGTTAGCAATCAGCCCCAGCATTTT
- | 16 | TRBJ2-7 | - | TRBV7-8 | CASSSPRDSNLYEQYF | TGTGCCAGCAGTTCCCCAAGGGACTCAAACCTCTACGAGCAGTACTTC
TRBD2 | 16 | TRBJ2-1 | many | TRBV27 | CASSFTSGSSYNEQFF | TGTGCCAGCAGTTTTACTAGCGGGAGCTCCTACAATGAGCAGTTCTTC
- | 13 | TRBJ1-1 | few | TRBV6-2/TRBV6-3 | CASSYMQNTEAFF | TGTGCCAGCAGTTACATGCAGAACACTGAAGCTTTCTTT
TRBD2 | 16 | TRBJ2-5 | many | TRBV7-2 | CASSSNGLALRETQYF | TGTGCCAGCAGCTCCAACGGACTAGCTCTTCGAGAGACCCAGTACTTC
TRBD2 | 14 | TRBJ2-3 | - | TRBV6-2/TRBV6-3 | CASSYMGGTDTQYF | TGTGCCAGCAGTTACATGGGAGGGACAGATACGCAGTATTTT